The sequence of this TCR beta chain was determined in a study of blood T cell repertoires in COVID-19. Overall study: In each case, the material was cDNA or gDNA derived from T cells, B-cell-depleted T cells, or PBMCs.

Assignments of participants to cohorts depended upon their own reported clinical history. Sequencing used immunoSEQ multiplex PCR; TCRdb keeps in-frame clones, though not all of them. This sample has about 190,000 clones, with about 78% found just once. V was clipped by 4 bases and J by 0 bases; unmatched bases: 17. Germline V gene sequence: CDR1 SGHVS, CDR2 FQNEAQ. CDR3 length: 22 residues. The rearrangement uses TRBV7-8 and TRBJ1-6, with 11 bases identical to TRBD1. Sequencing was performed on PBMCs or T cells enriched from blood (not recorded which). The TCR sequence derives from a woman aged 45-65 years who had recovered from COVID-19. CDR3 bases: TGTGCCAGCAGCTACGATCCTAGGAGGGACAGGGGGTTTAGCTCCTATAATTCACCCCTCCACTTT. It yields the protein CASSYDPRRDRGFSSYNSPLHF.